What follows are 2 T cell receptor beta chains derived from one specimen sequenced in a study of T cell responses to AZD1222 COVID-19 vaccine. Here immunoSEQ multiplex PCR was the method, and the copy in TCRdb shows in-frame clones only, minus some. The table includes 150,000 to 200,000 clones, 85% to 95% detected once. The source material was peripheral blood, sampled on day 0 of AZD1222 vaccination. These receptors all come from an adult in good health.

This clone was seen a handful of times. The rearrangement links TRBV5-1 to TRBJ2-2, with D tentatively TRBD1 (6 bases). V lost 0 bases to trimming and J lost 0 bases, with 6 bases between them. Germline-derived CDR1 and CDR2 are SGHRS and YFSETQ. The CDR3 sequence is 15 residues long. The CDR3 bases are TGCGCCAGCAGCTTGGGGACAGCGAACACCGGGGAGCTGTTTTTT. Translating gives CASSLGTANTGELFF.

Only one count was recorded for this clone. The chain is built from TRBV15 and TRBJ2-7; TRBD1 matches at 8 bases. V shed 0 bases and J 2 bases; nucleotides not matched to a gene: 15. The CDR3 runs 19 residues. Germline V CDR1 and CDR2: LNHNV, YYDKDF (reference sequence). CDR3 protein: CATSRDPWDRTFGAYEQYF. The CDR3 bases are TGTGCCACCAGCAGAGATCCGTGGGACAGGACGTTCGGGGCCTACGAGCAGTACTTC.